One and the same sample provided the 12 T cell receptor beta chains below, sequenced in a study of T cell changes during pregnancy in multiple sclerosis. The protocol was immunoSEQ multiplex PCR, while the TCRdb copy is restricted to in-frame clones and leaves out a portion. This table has tens of thousands of clones, just over 90% appearing once. The source was peripheral blood, collected in the second trimester of pregnancy. These receptors were collected from a female donor with multiple sclerosis, enrolled in a pregnancy study.

The rearrangement links TRBV6-1 to TRBJ2-4; 11 bases map to TRBD1. CDR3 size: 16 residues. With 2 bases clipped from V and 9 bases from J, the junction kept 9 bases outside the gene matches. Germline loops: CDR1 MNHNS, CDR2 SASEGT. The CDR3 DNA is TGTGCCAGCAGTGAACGGACAGGGGGCGGGTGGAGCATTCAGTACTTC. Translated, it gives CASSERTGGGWSIQYF.

V and J are TRBV7-9 and TRBJ2-1, with TRBD1 matching 8 bases. The CDR3 is 15 residues long. CDR1 is SEHNR, CDR2 FQNEAQ, per germline (reference sequence). Unmatched junction bases numbered 3, after V lost 2 bases and J lost 3 bases. This chain's CDR3 is CASSLIRGHYNEQFF. The CDR3 DNA reads TGTGCCAGCAGCTTAATCAGGGGGCACTACAATGAGCAGTTCTTC.

This clone was recorded a few times. The rearrangement links TRBV28 to TRBJ2-3; 7 nucleotides match TRBD2. Germline V gene lookup returns CDR1 MDHEN and CDR2 SYDVKM. This CDR3 spans 12 amino acids. The trim removed 8 bases at V and 10 bases at J, leaving 9 bases unmatched. The CDR3 here is CASGPRREAQYF. The CDR3 nucleotides read TGTGCCAGCGGTCCTAGACGGGAGGCGCAGTATTTT.

CDR3 coding DNA: TGCGCCAGCAGCTTGGCGGCGGGTCTTGAATATGGCTACACCTTC. Amino acid sequence: CASSLAAGLEYGYTF. V is TRBV5-1 and J is TRBJ1-2; D is uncertain. This CDR3 has 15 amino acids. In germline, CDR1 is SGHRS, CDR2 YFSETQ. V shed 0 bases and J shed 5 bases, with 14 bases lying between them.

This clone was counted at least ten times. The V call is TRBV29-1, the J call TRBJ1-3, with 7 positions matching TRBD1. This CDR3 comprises 15 residues. J gave up 1 base and V 6 bases, and 9 bases lay outside the gene matches. Germline CDR1 and CDR2: SQVTM and ANQGSEA. In DNA form, the CDR3 reads TGCAGCGTAAGGACAGGCTCGAATTCTGGAAACACCATATATTTT. Its translation is CSVRTGSNSGNTIYF.

The gene calls are TRBV6-1 and TRBJ2-7; 8 bases align to TRBD1. Germline V CDR1 and CDR2: MNHNS, SASEGT. V gave up 3 bases and J gave up 6 bases; unmatched junction bases: 7. This CDR3 has 14 residues. Here the CDR3 DNA reads TGTGCCAGCAGTGACCAGGGGGCCTGGGGCGAGCAGTACTTC. This sequence encodes CASSDQGAWGEQYF.

The rearrangement uses TRBV5-1 and TRBJ2-1; 9 bases align to TRBD1. This CDR3 is 16 amino acids long. Germline lookup yields CDR1 SGHRS and CDR2 YFSETQ. The V segment lost 4 bases and the J segment 0 bases; nucleotides outside the gene matches: 5. In DNA, the CDR3 is TGCGCCAGCAGCCCCGGGACAGGGCTCTCCTACAATGAGCAGTTCTTC. Protein: CASSPGTGLSYNEQFF.

This clone was found once. V gene TRBV2 combines with J gene TRBJ1-5; possible D gene TRBD1, 6 bases. Per the germline V gene, CDR1 is SNHLY and CDR2 is FYNNEI. Trimming took off 0 bases at V and 5 bases at J, with 14 bases between the two ends. The CDR3 loop spans 16 amino acids. CDR3 bases: TGTGCCAGCAGTGAAGCGGAACAGGGAACGGATCAGCCCCAGCATTTT. Amino acid sequence: CASSEAEQGTDQPQHF.

The chain carries TRBV9 and TRBJ2-3; tentative D call: TRBD1 (6 bases). CDR1 is SGDLS and CDR2 is YYNGEE in the germline V gene. There are 16 residues in the CDR3. V shed 0 bases and J shed 5 bases, with 16 bases lying between them. CDR3 bases: TGTGCCAGCAGCGTAGCTGTGGGGGCCGTGGGAGATACGCAGTATTTT. As protein: CASSVAVGAVGDTQYF. The full variable domain, in which reference TRBV9 and TRBJ2-3 provide the parts outside the CDR3, is DSGVTQTPKHLITATGQRVTLRCSPRSGDLSVYWYQQSLDQGLQFLIQYYNGEERAKGNILERFSAQQFPDLHSELNLSSLELGDSALYFCASSVAVGAVGDTQYFGPGTRLTVL.

This clone was detected only once. The chain carries TRBV7-8 and TRBJ1-2, with TRBD1 as a possible D gene (5 bases). The V end was cut by 5 bases, the J end by 5 bases, with 12 bases between. Germline V gives CDR1 SGHVS, CDR2 FQNEAQ. This CDR3 is built from 13 residues. The CDR3 nucleotides are TGTGCCAGCAGCCGCCCAGGGCCGTATGGCTACACCTTC. Its protein product is CASSRPGPYGYTF.

This sequence joins TRBV5-1 and TRBJ1-1, with a tentative D call TRBD1 (5 bases). This CDR3 contains 13 residues. V was cut by 4 bases and J by 1 base, with 8 bases left in between. The germline CDR1 and CDR2 sequences are SGHRS and YFSETQ. The CDR3 protein is CASSEQENTEAFF. DNA for the CDR3: TGCGCCAGCAGCGAACAGGAGAACACTGAAGCTTTCTTT.

The chain has TRBV9 and TRBJ1-3; D gene ambiguous. The CDR3 extends over 15 amino acids. Germline V gene lookup returns CDR1 SGDLS and CDR2 YYNGEE. V was shortened by 0 bases and J by 0 bases, with 7 bases between the two germline ends. The CDR3 coding sequence is TGTGCCAGCAGCGTAGGAACAACCTCTGGAAACACCATATATTTT. Translating it yields CASSVGTTSGNTIYF. Looking up the rest from reference TRBV9 and TRBJ1-3 gives the full variable domain: DSGVTQTPKHLITATGQRVTLRCSPRSGDLSVYWYQQSLDQGLQFLIQYYNGEERAKGNILERFSAQQFPDLHSELNLSSLELGDSALYFCASSVGTTSGNTIYFGEGSWLTVV.